The T cell receptor (beta chain) described here comes from a study of blood T cell repertoires in COVID-19. As for the study in general: Specimens from acute and convalescent COVID-19 originated in the United States, Italy and Spain. Sample material is recorded as cDNA or gDNA derived from T cells, B-cell-depleted T cells, or PBMCs.

Original processing notes: Amplifying reference gene primers gave estimates of nucleated cell counts. TCRdb's copy holds only in-frame clones and misses some; the assay was immunoSEQ multiplex PCR. V and J calls and clone size are as listed in that table; D and trimming were resolved from the DNA. The data hold approximately 140,000 clones, with 80% to 85% observed a single time. Per germline, CDR1 LNHDA and CDR2 SQIVND (reference sequence). V lost 5 bases and J 6 bases, leaving 14 bases between the germline ends. The CDR3 consists of 14 residues. Patients from Seattle were sampled longitudinally, starting during active infection.

Sequenced material: peripheral blood. The receptor comes from a man younger than 40 with COVID-19, enrolled during active disease. The chain joins TRBV19 to TRBJ2-1, with D possibly TRBD2 on 6 matching bases. This chain's CDR3 is CASSPWGESNEQFF. DNA for the CDR3: TGTGCCAGTAGTCCGTGGGGGGAGTCCAATGAGCAGTTCTTC.